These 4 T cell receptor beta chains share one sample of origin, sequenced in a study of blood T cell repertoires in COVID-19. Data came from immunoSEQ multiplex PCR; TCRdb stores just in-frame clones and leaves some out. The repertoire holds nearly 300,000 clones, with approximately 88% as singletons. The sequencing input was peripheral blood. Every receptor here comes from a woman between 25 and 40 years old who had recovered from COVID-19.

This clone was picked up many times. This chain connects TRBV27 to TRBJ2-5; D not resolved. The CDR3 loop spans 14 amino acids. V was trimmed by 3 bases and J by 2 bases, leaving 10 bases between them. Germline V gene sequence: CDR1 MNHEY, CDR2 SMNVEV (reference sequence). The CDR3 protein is CASSLDGQQETQYF. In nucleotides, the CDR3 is TGTGCCAGCAGTTTGGATGGGCAGCAAGAGACCCAGTACTTC.

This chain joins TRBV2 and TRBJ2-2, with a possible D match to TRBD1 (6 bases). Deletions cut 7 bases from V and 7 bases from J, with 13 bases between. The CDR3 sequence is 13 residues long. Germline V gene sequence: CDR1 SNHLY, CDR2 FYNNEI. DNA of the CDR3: TGTGCCAGCATGGGGGCCGCCGGCGGGGAGCTGTTTTTT. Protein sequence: CASMGAAGGELFF.

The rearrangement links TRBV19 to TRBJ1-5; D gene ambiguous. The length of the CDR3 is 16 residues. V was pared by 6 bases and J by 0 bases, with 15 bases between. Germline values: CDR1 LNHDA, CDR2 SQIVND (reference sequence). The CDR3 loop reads CASRGPGGYSNQPQHF. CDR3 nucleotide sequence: TGTGCCAGTAGAGGGCCCGGAGGCTATAGCAATCAGCCCCAGCATTTT.

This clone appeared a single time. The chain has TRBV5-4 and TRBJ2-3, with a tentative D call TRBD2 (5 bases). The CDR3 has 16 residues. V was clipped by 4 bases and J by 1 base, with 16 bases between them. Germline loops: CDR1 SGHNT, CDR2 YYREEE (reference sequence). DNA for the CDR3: TGTGCCAGCAGCCGAATTAGCGTGTCTGGCACAGATACGCAGTATTTT. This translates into CASSRISVSGTDTQYF.